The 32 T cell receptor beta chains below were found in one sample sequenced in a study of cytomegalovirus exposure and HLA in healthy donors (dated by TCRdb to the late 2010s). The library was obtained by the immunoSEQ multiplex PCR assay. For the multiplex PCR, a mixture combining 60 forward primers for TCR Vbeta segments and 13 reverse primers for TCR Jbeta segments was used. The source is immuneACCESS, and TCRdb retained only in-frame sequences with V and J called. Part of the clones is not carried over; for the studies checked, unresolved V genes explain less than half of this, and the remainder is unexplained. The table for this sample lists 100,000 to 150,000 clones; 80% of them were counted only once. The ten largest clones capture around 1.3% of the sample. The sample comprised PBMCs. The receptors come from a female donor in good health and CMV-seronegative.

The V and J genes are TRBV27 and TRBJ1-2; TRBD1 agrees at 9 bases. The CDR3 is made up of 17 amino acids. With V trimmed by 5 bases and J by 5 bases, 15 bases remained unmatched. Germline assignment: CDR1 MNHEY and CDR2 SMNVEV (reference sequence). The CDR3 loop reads CASSMTGTGRQGYGYTF. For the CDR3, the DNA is TGTGCCAGCAGTATGACCGGGACAGGGAGGCAGGGATATGGCTACACCTTC.

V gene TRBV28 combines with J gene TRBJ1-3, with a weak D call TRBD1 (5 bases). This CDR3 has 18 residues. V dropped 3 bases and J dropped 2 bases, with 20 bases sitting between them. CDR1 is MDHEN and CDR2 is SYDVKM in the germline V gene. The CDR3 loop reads CASSLRQGLVDTGNTIYF. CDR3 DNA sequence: TGTGCCAGCAGTTTGCGGCAGGGTCTTGTAGACACTGGAAACACCATATATTTT.

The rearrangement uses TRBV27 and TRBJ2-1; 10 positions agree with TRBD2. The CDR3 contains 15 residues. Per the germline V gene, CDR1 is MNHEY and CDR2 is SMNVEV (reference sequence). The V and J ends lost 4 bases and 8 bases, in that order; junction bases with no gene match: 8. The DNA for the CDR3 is TGTGCCAGCAGTTCCAGCGGGGGGGCGATCGATGAGCAGTTCTTC. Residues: CASSSSGGAIDEQFF.

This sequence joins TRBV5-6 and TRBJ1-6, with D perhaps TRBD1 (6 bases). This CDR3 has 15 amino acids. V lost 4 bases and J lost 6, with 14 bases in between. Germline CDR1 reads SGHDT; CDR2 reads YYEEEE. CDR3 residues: CASSHRVGINSPLHF. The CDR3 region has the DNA TGTGCCAGCAGCCACAGGGTGGGGATTAATTCACCCCTCCACTTT.

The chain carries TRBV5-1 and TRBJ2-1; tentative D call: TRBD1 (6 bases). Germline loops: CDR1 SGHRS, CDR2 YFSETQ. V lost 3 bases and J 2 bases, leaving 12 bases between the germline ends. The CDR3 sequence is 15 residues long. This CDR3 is CASSWTAKTYNEQFF. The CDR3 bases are TGCGCCAGCAGCTGGACAGCGAAGACCTACAATGAGCAGTTCTTC.

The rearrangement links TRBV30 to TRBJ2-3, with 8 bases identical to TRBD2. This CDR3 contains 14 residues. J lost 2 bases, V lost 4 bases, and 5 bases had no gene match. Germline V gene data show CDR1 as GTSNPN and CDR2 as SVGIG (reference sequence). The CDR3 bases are TGTGCCTGGAACTTACTAGCGGTCACAGATACGCAGTATTTT. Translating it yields CAWNLLAVTDTQYF.

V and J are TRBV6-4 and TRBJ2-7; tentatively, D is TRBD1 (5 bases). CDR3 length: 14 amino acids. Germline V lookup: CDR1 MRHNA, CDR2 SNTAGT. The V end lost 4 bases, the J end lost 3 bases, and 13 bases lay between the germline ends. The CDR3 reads CASSVREVGYEQYF. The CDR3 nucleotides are TGTGCCAGCAGTGTCAGGGAAGTCGGCTACGAGCAGTACTTC.

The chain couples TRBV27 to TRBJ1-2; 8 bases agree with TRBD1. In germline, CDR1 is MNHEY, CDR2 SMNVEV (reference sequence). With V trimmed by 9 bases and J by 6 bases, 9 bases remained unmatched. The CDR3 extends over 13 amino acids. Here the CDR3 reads CASTLGQGHGYTF. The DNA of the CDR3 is TGTGCCAGTACTCTCGGACAGGGCCATGGCTACACCTTC.

CDR3 in amino acids: CASSLGRAGNEQFF. CDR3 sequence (DNA): TGTGCCAGCAGCTTAGGCCGGGCGGGCAATGAGCAGTTCTTC. The chain is built from TRBV13 and TRBJ2-1; TRBD2 might be the D (5 bases). Trimming pared 0 bases from V and 6 bases from J, leaving 9 bases between. Germline V gene lookup returns CDR1 PRHDT and CDR2 FYEKMQ (reference sequence). There are 14 residues in the CDR3. The whole variable domain, filled in from reference TRBV13 and TRBJ2-1, reads AAGVIQSPRHLIKEKRETATLKCYPIPRHDTVYWYQQGPGQDPQFLISFYEKMQSDKGSIPDRFSAQQFSDYHSELNMSSLELGDSALYFCASSLGRAGNEQFFGPGTRLTVL.

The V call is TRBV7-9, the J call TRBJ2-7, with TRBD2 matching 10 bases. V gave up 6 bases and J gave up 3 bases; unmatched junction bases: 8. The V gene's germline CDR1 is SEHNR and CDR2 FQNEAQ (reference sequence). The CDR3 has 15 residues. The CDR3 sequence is CASSRTSGEGYEQYF. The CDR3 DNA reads TGTGCCAGCAGTCGGACTAGCGGAGAAGGCTACGAGCAGTACTTC.

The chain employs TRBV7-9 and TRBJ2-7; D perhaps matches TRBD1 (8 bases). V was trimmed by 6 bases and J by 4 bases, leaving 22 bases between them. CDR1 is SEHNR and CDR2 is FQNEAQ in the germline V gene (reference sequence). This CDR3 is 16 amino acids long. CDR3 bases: TGTGCCAGCAGAACGCCCGTGCCACAGGGGGGGTACGAGCAGTACTTC. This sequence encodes CASRTPVPQGGYEQYF.

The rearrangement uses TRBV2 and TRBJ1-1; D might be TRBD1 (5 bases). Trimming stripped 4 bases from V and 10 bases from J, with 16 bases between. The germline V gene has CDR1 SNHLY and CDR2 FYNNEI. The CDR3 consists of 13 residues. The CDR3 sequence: CASSGREGKGAFF. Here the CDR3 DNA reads TGTGCCAGCAGTGGAAGGGAGGGGAAGGGAGCTTTCTTT.

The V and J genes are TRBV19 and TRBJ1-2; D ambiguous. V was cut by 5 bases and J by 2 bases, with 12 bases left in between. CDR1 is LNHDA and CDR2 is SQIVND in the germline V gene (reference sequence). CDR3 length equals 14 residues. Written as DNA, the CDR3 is TGTGCCAGTAGTGTACAGATCACCAACTATGGCTACACCTTC. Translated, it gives CASSVQITNYGYTF.

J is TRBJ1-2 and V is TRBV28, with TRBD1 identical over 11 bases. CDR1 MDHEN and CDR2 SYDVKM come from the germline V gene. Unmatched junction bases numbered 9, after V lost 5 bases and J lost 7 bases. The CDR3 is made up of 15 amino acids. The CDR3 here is CASSLTGTGGGGYTF. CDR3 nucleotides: TGTGCCAGCAGTCTCACAGGGACAGGGGGAGGTGGCTACACCTTC.

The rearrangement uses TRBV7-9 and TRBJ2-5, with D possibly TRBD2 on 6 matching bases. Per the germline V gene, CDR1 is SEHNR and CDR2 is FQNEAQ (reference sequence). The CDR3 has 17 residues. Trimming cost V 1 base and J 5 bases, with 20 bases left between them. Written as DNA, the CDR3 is TGTGCCAGCAGCTTAGTGGGTCGCGGGGAATCATGGGAGACCCAGTACTTC. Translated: CASSLVGRGESWETQYF.

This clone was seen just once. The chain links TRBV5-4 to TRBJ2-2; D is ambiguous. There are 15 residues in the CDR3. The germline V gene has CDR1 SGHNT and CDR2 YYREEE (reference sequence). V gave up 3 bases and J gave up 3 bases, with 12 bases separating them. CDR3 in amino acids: CASSSYLKDTGELFF. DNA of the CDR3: TGTGCCAGCAGCTCCTACCTGAAAGACACCGGGGAGCTGTTTTTT. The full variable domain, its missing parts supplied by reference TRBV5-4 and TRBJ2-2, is ETGVTQSPTHLIKTRGQQVTLRCSSQSGHNTVSWYQQALGQGPQFIFQYYREEENGRGNFPPRFSGLQFPNYSSELNVNALELDDSALYLCASSSYLKDTGELFFGEGSRLTVL.

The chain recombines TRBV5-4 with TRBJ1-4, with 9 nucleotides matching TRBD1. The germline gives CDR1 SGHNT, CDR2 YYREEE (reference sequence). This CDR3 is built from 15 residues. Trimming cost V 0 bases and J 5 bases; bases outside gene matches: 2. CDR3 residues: CASSLGTGENEKLFF. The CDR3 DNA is TGTGCCAGCAGCTTGGGGACAGGGGAAAATGAAAAACTGTTTTTT.

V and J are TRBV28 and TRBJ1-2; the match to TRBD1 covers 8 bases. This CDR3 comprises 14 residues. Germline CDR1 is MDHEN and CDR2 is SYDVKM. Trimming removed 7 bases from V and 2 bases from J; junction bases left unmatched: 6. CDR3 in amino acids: CASIQGALNYGYTF. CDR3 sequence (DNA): TGTGCCAGCATCCAGGGGGCGCTCAACTATGGCTACACCTTC.

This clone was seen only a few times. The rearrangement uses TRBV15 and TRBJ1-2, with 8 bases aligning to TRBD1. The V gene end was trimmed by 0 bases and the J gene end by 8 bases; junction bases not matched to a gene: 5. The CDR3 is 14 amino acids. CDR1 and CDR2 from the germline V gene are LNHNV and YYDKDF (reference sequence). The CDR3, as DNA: TGTGCCACCAGCAGAGATCGGACAGGGAGCGGCTACACCTTC. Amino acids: CATSRDRTGSGYTF. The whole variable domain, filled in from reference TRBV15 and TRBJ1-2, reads DAMVIQNPRYQVTQFGKPVTLSCSQTLNHNVMYWYQQKSSQAPKLLFHYYDKDFNNEADTPDNFQSRRPNTSFCFLDIRSPGLGDTAMYLCATSRDRTGSGYTFGSGTRLTVV.

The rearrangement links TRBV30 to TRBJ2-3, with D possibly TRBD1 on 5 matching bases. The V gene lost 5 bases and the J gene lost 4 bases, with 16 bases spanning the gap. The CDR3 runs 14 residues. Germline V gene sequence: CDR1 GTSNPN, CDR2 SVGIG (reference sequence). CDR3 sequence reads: CAWRHRTLADTQYF. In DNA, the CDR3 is TGTGCCTGGCGGCACAGGACCTTAGCAGATACGCAGTATTTT.

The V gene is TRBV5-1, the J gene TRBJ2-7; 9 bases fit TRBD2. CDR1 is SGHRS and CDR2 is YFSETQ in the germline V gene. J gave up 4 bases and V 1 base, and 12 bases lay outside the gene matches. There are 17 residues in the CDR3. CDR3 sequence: CASSLFSGSGGGYEQYF. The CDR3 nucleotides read TGCGCCAGCAGCTTGTTTAGCGGGAGTGGGGGGGGTTACGAGCAGTACTTC.

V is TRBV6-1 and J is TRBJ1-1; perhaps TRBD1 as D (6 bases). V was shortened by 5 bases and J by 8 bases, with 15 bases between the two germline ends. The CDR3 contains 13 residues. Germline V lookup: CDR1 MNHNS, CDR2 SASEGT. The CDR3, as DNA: TGTGCCAGCAGTCCCCTGACCGGGACAGAAGCTTTCTTT. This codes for CASSPLTGTEAFF.

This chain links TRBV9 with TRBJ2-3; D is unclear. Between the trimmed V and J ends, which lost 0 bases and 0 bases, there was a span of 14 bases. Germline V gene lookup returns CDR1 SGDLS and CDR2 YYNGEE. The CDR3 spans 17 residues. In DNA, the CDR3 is TGTGCCAGCAGCGTAGGATTCCGGATAGCTAGCACAGATACGCAGTATTTT. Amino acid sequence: CASSVGFRIASTDTQYF.

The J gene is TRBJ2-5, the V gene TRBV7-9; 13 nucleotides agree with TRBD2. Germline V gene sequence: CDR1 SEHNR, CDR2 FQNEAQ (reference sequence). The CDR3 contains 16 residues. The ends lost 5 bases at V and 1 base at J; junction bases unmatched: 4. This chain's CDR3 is CASSRTSGRGQETQYF. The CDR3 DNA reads TGTGCCAGCAGCCGAACTAGCGGGAGGGGCCAAGAGACCCAGTACTTC.

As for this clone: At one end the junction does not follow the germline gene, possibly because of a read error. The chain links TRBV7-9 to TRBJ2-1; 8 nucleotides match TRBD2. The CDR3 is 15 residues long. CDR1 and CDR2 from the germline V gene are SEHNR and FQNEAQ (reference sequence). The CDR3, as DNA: TGTTCCAGCAGCTTACTAGCGGTGACTTCACATGAGCAGTTCTTC. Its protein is CSSSLLAVTSHEQFF.

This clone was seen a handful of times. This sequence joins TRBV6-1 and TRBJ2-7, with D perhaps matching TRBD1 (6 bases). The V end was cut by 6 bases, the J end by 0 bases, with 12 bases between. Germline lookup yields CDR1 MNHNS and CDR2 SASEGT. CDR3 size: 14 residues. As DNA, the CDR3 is TGTGCCAGCAGCGGACAGCAGGCCTCCTACGAGCAGTACTTC. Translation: CASSGQQASYEQYF.

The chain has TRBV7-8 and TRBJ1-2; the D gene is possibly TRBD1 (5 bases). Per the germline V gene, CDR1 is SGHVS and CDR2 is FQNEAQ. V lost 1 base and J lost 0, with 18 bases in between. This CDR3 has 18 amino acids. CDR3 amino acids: CASSLEGLTVSSNYGYTF. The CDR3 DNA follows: TGTGCCAGCAGCTTAGAAGGCTTGACAGTTTCCTCTAACTATGGCTACACCTTC. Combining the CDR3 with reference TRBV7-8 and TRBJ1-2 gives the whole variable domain GAGVSQSPRYKVAKRGQDVALRCDPISGHVSLFWYQQALGQGPEFLTYFQNEAQLDKSGLPSDRFFAERPEGSVSTLKIQRTQQEDSAVYLCASSLEGLTVSSNYGYTFGSGTRLTVV.

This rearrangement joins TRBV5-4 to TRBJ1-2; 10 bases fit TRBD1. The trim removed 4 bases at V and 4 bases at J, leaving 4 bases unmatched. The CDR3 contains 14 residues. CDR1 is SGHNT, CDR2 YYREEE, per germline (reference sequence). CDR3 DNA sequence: TGTGCCAGCAGCCCCCGGGACAGGGGCTATGGCTACACCTTC. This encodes CASSPRDRGYGYTF. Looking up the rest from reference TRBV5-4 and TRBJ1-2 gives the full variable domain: ETGVTQSPTHLIKTRGQQVTLRCSSQSGHNTVSWYQQALGQGPQFIFQYYREEENGRGNFPPRFSGLQFPNYSSELNVNALELDDSALYLCASSPRDRGYGYTFGSGTRLTVV.

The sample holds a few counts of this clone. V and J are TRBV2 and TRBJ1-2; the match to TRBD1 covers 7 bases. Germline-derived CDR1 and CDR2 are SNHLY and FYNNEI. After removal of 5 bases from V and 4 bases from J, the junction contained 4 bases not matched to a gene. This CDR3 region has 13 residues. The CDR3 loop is CASSQDRFYGYTF. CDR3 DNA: TGTGCCAGCAGTCAGGACAGGTTCTATGGCTACACCTTC.

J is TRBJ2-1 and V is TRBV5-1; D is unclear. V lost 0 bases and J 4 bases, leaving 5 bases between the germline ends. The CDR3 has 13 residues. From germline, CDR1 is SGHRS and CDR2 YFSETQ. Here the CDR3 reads CASSLDRYNEQFF. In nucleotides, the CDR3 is TGCGCCAGCAGCTTGGACAGATACAATGAGCAGTTCTTC.

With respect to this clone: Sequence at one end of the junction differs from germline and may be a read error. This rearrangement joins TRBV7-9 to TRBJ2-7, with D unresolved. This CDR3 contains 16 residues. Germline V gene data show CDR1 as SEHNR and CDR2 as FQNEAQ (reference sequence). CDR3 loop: CSSSPNPRLTSYEQYF. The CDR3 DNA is TGTTCCAGCAGCCCCAACCCCCGCCTGACTTCCTACGAGCAGTACTTC.

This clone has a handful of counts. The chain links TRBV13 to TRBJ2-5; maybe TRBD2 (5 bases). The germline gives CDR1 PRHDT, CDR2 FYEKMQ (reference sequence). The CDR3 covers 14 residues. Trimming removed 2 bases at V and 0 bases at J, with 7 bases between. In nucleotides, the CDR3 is TGTGCCAGCAGCTTATACGGGAACCAAGAGACCCAGTACTTC. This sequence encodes CASSLYGNQETQYF.